This T cell receptor (beta chain) originates from a study of Graves' ophthalmopathy and Graves' hyperthyroidism. There are 16 residues in the CDR3. Looked up from germline, CDR1 is MGHDK and CDR2 is SYGVNS. V shed 3 bases and J shed 5 bases, with 17 bases lying between them. The TCR beta CDR3 regions underwent amplification from RNA transcripts. An initial RT-PCR round employing HTBI primers preceded a second-round multiplex PCR. TCRdb independently ran MiXCR on the multiplex PCR reads; one entry per CDR3 protein. The data show over a million distinct CDR3 sequences, about 40% seen once. In this sample, this clonotype turned up many times.

The sequencing sample was made of peripheral blood or thyroid tissue (not recorded which). The receptor comes from an adult man with Graves' hyperthyroidism. V and J are TRBV25-1 and TRBJ1-3; no definite D call. CDR3 protein: CASSEGSTDSRNTIYF. The CDR3 DNA reads as TGTGCCAGCAGTGAGGGTTCCACGGATTCTCGAAACACCATATATTTT.